The rows below give T cell receptor beta chains drawn from one sample of a study of shared clonotypes between healthy human individuals. Libraries were prepared by immunoSEQ multiplex PCR; TCRdb keeps only in-frame clonotypes and omits some of them. In the table there are around 700,000 clones, about 74% of which are singletons. Sequencing was carried out using memory CD4+ T cells sorted from blood. These receptors all stem from a woman aged 25 to 45 in good health. CDR3s include the opening cysteine and the closing phenylalanine or tryptophan. D genes are given only for firm matches. Size is stated for part of the rows, as once, few or many counts, or as a class when the clone is expanded.

>once|TRBD1|TRBJ1-1|TRBV5-5
TGTGCCAGCAGCTCTAAAGGGGGCGCCGGTACTGAAGCTTTCTTT
CASSSKGGAGTEAFF
>NA|NA|TRBJ2-1|TRBV20-1
TGCAGTGCTAGAACCCTCCATGAGCAGTTCTTC
CSARTLHEQFF
>once|NA|TRBJ2-3|TRBV5-8
TGTGCCAGCAGCTTGGCCAAGTTCTCCACAGATACGCAGTATTTT
CASSLAKFSTDTQYF
>once|NA|TRBJ1-4|TRBV10-2
TGCGCCAGCAGTGTCGGGGTGAATGAAAAACTGTTTTTT
CASSVGVNEKLFF
>NA|TRBD2|TRBJ2-3|TRBV6-4
TGTGCCAGCAGCCCTAGCGGGATTATGACAGATACGCAGTATTTT
CASSPSGIMTDTQYF
>few|NA|TRBJ2-5|TRBV19
TGTGCCAGTAGTATTGGACTACTCGCAGGAGAGACCCAGTACTTC
CASSIGLLAGETQYF
>once|NA|TRBJ1-2|TRBV28
TGTGCCAGCAGTTTAAGGGTGGGGAGCTACACCTTC
CASSLRVGSYTF
>NA|NA|TRBJ2-1|TRBV7-2
TGTGCCAGCAGCTCAACAGTGTTAGTGGGCAATGAGCAGTTCTTC
CASSSTVLVGNEQFF
>NA|NA|TRBJ2-2|TRBV18
TGTGCCAGCTCACCAGACGGGCCCGGGGAGCTGTTTTTT
CASSPDGPGELFF
>NA|NA|TRBJ2-7|TRBV5-1
TGCGCCAGCAGCTTGGGACTCAGTTCCTACGAGCAGTACTTC
CASSLGLSSYEQYF
>few|TRBD2|TRBJ2-7|TRBV30
TGTGCCTGGAGTAGCGGGAGGGCCTACGAGCAGTACTTC
CAWSSGRAYEQYF
>NA|TRBD2|TRBJ2-7|TRBV10-3
TGTGCCATCAGTGATTGGACTAGCGGAGACTACGAGCAGTACTTC
CAISDWTSGDYEQYF
>NA|TRBD2|TRBJ2-7|TRBV28
TGTGCCAGCAGTGCTCACCGGACTAGCGGATCCTACGAGCAGTACTTC
CASSAHRTSGSYEQYF
>NA|TRBD1|TRBJ2-1|TRBV5-1
TGCGCCAGCAGCATGGGACAGGGGGCTTCTGAGCAGTTCTTC
CASSMGQGASEQFF
>few|NA|TRBJ1-2|TRBV19
TGTGCCAGTAGTTCAATCTACGGCTACACCTTC
CASSSIYGYTF
>once|NA|TRBJ1-3|TRBV29-1
TGCAGCGTTCCGATGGAACAGGGAAACACCATATATTTT
CSVPMEQGNTIYF
>NA|TRBD2|TRBJ2-7|TRBV4-1
TGCGCCAGCAGCCAAGGGGGCGGGAGAAGTCGGTTCGAGCAGTACTTC
CASSQGGGRSRFEQYF
>NA|NA|TRBJ2-2|TRBV6-1
TGTGCCAGCAGCGCCGGGACTCCCTCCACCGGGGAGCTGTTTTTT
CASSAGTPSTGELFF
>NA|NA|TRBJ2-5|TRBV6-1
TGTGCCAGCAGTGAAAGCGGACCCCCCATTACCCAGTACTTC
CASSESGPPITQYF
>NA|TRBD2|TRBJ2-7|TRBV5-4
TGTGCCAGCAGCTTTAGCGGGAGTGGATACGAGCAGTACTTC
CASSFSGSGYEQYF
>few|NA|TRBJ2-1|TRBV28
TGTGCCAGCGGGAAAAGCTCCTACAATGAGCAGTTCTTC
CASGKSSYNEQFF
>NA|NA|TRBJ2-7|TRBV5-1
TGCGCCAGCAGCTTAAAGGGACCGAACTACGAGCAGTACTTC
CASSLKGPNYEQYF
>NA|NA|TRBJ1-5|TRBV7-2
TGTGCCAGCAGCTTAGTGTCAGGGGCTAGCAATCAGCCCCAGCATTTT
CASSLVSGASNQPQHF